A selection of T cell receptor beta chains follows, all from one sample in a study of blood T cell repertoires in COVID-19. The protocol was immunoSEQ multiplex PCR, while the TCRdb copy is restricted to in-frame clones and leaves out a portion. The sample consists of some 150,000 clones, 80% of them appearing once. The sequencing input was peripheral blood. These receptors were taken from a man aged 55 to 70 with acute or convalescent COVID-19. Each CDR3 is given with its conserved first and last residue.

CDR3aa	v_gene	j_gene
CASKKDSSYGYTF	TRBV2	TRBJ1-2
CASSRLSVDTQYF	TRBV19	TRBJ2-3
CASSVGATSGGQETQYF	TRBV9	TRBJ2-5
CASSWTDLNTGELFF	TRBV19	TRBJ2-2
CASSPVEPYEQYF	TRBV18	TRBJ2-7
CASSALAGSTYEQYF	TRBV9	TRBJ2-7
CASSQDRAGPRSYEQYF	TRBV4-3	TRBJ2-7
CASSLGTNTGELFF	TRBV7-2	TRBJ2-2
CASSVRTSGPTGELFF	TRBV9	TRBJ2-2
CASRATSAADTQYF	TRBV2	TRBJ2-3
CASTSDTLRWETQYF	TRBV6-5	TRBJ2-5
CASSPTTGSPLHF	TRBV9	TRBJ1-6
CASAICLTGRFSGNTIYF	TRBV23-1	TRBJ1-3
CASSSLWVGASYEQYF	TRBV28	TRBJ2-7